This T cell receptor (beta chain) originates from a study of blood T cell repertoires in COVID-19. Clones were read by immunoSEQ multiplex PCR, and TCRdb kept only the in-frame ones, dropping some. Counted here are roughly 140,000 clones, around nine tenths occurring once; the ten biggest clones make up roughly 5.4%. This CDR3 comprises 17 residues. V and J are TRBV21-1 and TRBJ1-3. TRBV21-1 is annotated as a pseudogene. This receptor was identified in a human donor in a cohort sampled during active COVID-19. The material sequenced was peripheral blood. This CDR3 is CASSKERGGPSPNTIYF. The CDR3 DNA reads as TGTGCCAGCAGCAAAGAAAGGGGGGGCCCTAGTCCAAACACCATATATTTT.